Below, 20 T cell receptor beta chains from the same sample are listed, as sequenced in a study of blood T cell repertoires in COVID-19. Some clones are missing from TCRdb's copy, which holds only in-frame ones; the method was immunoSEQ multiplex PCR. The sample consists of 450,000 or so clones, 85% to 90% of them appearing once. Sequenced input: peripheral blood. These receptors were collected from a man aged 18 to 35 with COVID-19, enrolled during active disease.

This rearrangement joins TRBV19 to TRBJ1-1; D gene ambiguous. Trimming cost V 2 bases and J 9 bases, with 7 bases left between them. Germline CDR1 and CDR2: LNHDA and SQIVND (reference sequence). This CDR3 is 11 amino acids long. Written as DNA, the CDR3 is TGTGCCAGTAGTATATCGGTTAAAGCTTTCTTT. Protein: CASSISVKAFF.

CDR3 coding DNA: TGTGCCAGTAGCACCGGGACAGGGTTAGACTACGAGCAGTACTTC. It is translated as CASSTGTGLDYEQYF. The J gene is TRBJ2-7, the V gene TRBV19, with 9 positions matching TRBD1. The trim removed 6 bases at V and 3 bases at J, leaving 9 bases unmatched. There are 15 residues in the CDR3. Germline V lookup: CDR1 LNHDA, CDR2 SQIVND (reference sequence). Based on the CDR3 plus reference TRBV19 and TRBJ2-7, the full variable domain is DGGITQSPKYLFRKEGQNVTLSCEQNLNHDAMYWYRQDPGQGLRLIYYSQIVNDFQKGDIAEGYSVSREKKESFPLTVTSAQKNPTAFYLCASSTGTGLDYEQYFGPGTRLTVT.

The V and J genes are TRBV27 and TRBJ2-3; 8 nucleotides line up with TRBD1. The CDR3 is 17 residues long. The germline gives CDR1 MNHEY, CDR2 SMNVEV (reference sequence). Germline trimming cut 3 bases from V and 5 bases from J; bases unmatched to any gene: 13. In DNA, the CDR3 is TGTGCCAGCAGTTTTTCTAGGAGCAGGGGGCTGGGAGATACGCAGTATTTT. Protein: CASSFSRSRGLGDTQYF.

The chain joins TRBV5-1 to TRBJ2-1; 10 bases match TRBD2. From germline, CDR1 is SGHRS and CDR2 YFSETQ. Germline trimming cut 1 base from V and 4 bases from J; bases unmatched to any gene: 5. CDR3 size: 16 residues. The CDR3 coding sequence is TGCGCCAGCAGCTTGTTTACTAGCGGGACGTACAATGAGCAGTTCTTC. Residues: CASSLFTSGTYNEQFF. Supplemented by reference TRBV5-1 and TRBJ2-1, the full variable domain reads KAGVTQTPRYLIKTRGQQVTLSCSPISGHRSVSWYQQTPGQGLQFLFEYFSETQRNKGNFPGRFSGRQFSNSRSEMNVSTLELGDSALYLCASSLFTSGTYNEQFFGPGTRLTVL.

The chain uses TRBV5-1 and TRBJ2-2; possible D gene TRBD2, 6 bases. Germline lookup yields CDR1 SGHRS and CDR2 YFSETQ. This CDR3 has 16 residues. V was shortened by 0 bases and J by 5 bases, with 14 bases between the two germline ends. CDR3 in DNA: TGCGCCAGCAGCTTGGCCGGGAGTCCCGGGACCGGGGAGCTGTTTTTT. Translation gives CASSLAGSPGTGELFF.

V usage is TRBV6-6 and J usage is TRBJ1-3; 7 bases fit TRBD1. Germline-derived CDR1 and CDR2 are MNHNY and SVGAGI (reference sequence). Trimming took 0 bases from V and 0 from J; bases not matched to a gene: 2. This CDR3 is 16 amino acids long. The chain's CDR3 is CASSYSGDSSGNTIYF. The CDR3 DNA sequence: TGTGCCAGCAGTTACTCGGGGGACAGCTCTGGAAACACCATATATTTT.

The V call is TRBV19, the J call TRBJ2-1; TRBD2 agrees at 10 bases. CDR3 length: 16 residues. With 5 bases clipped from V and 9 bases from J, the junction kept 13 bases outside the gene matches. Germline-derived CDR1 and CDR2 are LNHDA and SQIVND (reference sequence). CDR3 sequence: CASSPTGTSASSEQFF. The DNA of the CDR3 is TGTGCCAGTAGTCCAACCGGGACTAGCGCCTCGAGTGAGCAGTTCTTC.

J is TRBJ2-1 and V is TRBV3-1 (or the pseudogene TRBV3-2); TRBD2 matches 12 bases. CDR1 and CDR2 from the germline V gene are LGHDT and YNNKEL (reference sequence). V was clipped by 0 bases and J by 12 bases; unmatched bases: 12. This CDR3 region has 17 residues. CDR3 protein: CASSQEAGASGRGRQFF. Here the CDR3 DNA reads TGTGCCAGCAGCCAAGAGGCGGGTGCTAGCGGGAGGGGGAGGCAGTTCTTC.

The chain uses TRBV19 and TRBJ2-1, with 9 bases that match TRBD2. The CDR3 totals 15 residues. The V gene's germline CDR1 is LNHDA and CDR2 SQIVND (reference sequence). The V segment lost 1 base and the J segment 8 bases; nucleotides outside the gene matches: 6. This chain's CDR3 is CASSIGGTSLYEQFF. CDR3 DNA: TGTGCCAGTAGTATAGGGGGGACTAGCCTCTATGAGCAGTTCTTC.

V is TRBV7-9 and J is TRBJ2-1; the D is unclear. Germline V gene sequence: CDR1 SEHNR, CDR2 FQNEAQ (reference sequence). Trimming removed 7 bases at V and 6 bases at J, with 22 bases between. The CDR3 consists of 16 residues. The CDR3 DNA reads as TGTGCCAGCATGCCTTCTAGTTCCCAATCTTTCAATGAGCAGTTCTTC. As protein: CASMPSSSQSFNEQFF.

The rearrangement links TRBV6-5 to TRBJ2-7, with D perhaps TRBD1 (6 bases). V was clipped by 0 bases and J by 3 bases, with 9 bases between them. Germline lookup yields CDR1 MNHEY and CDR2 SVGAGI. The CDR3 is made up of 14 amino acids. The CDR3 DNA sequence: TGTGCCAGCAGTTACTCTCCAGGGGTCTACGAGCAGTACTTC. This translates into CASSYSPGVYEQYF.

J is TRBJ1-1 and V is TRBV5-5; D is possibly TRBD1 (5 bases). This CDR3 has 13 amino acids. Trimming left V 0 bases short and J 11 bases short, with 14 bases between. Per the germline V gene, CDR1 is SGHKS and CDR2 is YYEKEE (reference sequence). CDR3 residues: CASSLDRGDEAFF. For the CDR3, the DNA is TGTGCCAGCAGCTTGGATAGGGGCGACGAGGCTTTCTTT.

This chain links TRBV27 with TRBJ2-7; maybe TRBD1 (6 bases). Germline V gene lookup returns CDR1 MNHEY and CDR2 SMNVEV (reference sequence). This CDR3 is 14 amino acids long. The V end lost 4 bases, the J end lost 4 bases, and 14 bases lay between the germline ends. The DNA for the CDR3 is TGTGCCAGCAGTTCTGGGGCGACAGGTTACGAGCAGTACTTC. Its protein product is CASSSGATGYEQYF.

This rearrangement joins TRBV6-5 to TRBJ2-1; D gene uncertain. Germline V gene data show CDR1 as MNHEY and CDR2 as SVGAGI. V was pared by 0 bases and J by 0 bases, with 6 bases between. This CDR3 has 15 residues. The CDR3 region is CASSYSTSSYNEQFF. In DNA, the CDR3 is TGTGCCAGCAGTTACTCTACAAGCTCCTACAATGAGCAGTTCTTC.

The chain employs TRBV11-2 and TRBJ2-3; TRBD1 agrees at 7 bases. The CDR3 extends over 17 amino acids. From germline, CDR1 is SGHAT and CDR2 FQNNGV. With V trimmed by 4 bases and J by 2 bases, 12 bases remained unmatched. Written as DNA, the CDR3 is TGTGCCAGCAGCTCCGTAACGACAGGGACCCACACAGATACGCAGTATTTT. Its translation is CASSSVTTGTHTDTQYF.

The V call is TRBV4-1, the J call TRBJ1-2; tentative D call: TRBD1 (5 bases). Deletions cut 0 bases from V and 5 bases from J, with 19 bases between. Germline V CDR1 and CDR2: MGHRA, YSYEKL. The CDR3 covers 17 residues. Here the CDR3 reads CASSQDISTALSYGYTF. Written as DNA, the CDR3 is TGCGCCAGCAGCCAAGATATTTCGACAGCCCTATCGTATGGCTACACCTTC.

The chain links TRBV6-5 to TRBJ1-2; D remains ambiguous. Germline V gene data show CDR1 as MNHEY and CDR2 as SVGAGI. The CDR3 is 13 amino acids. V was cut by 6 bases and J by 3 bases, with 11 bases left in between. The CDR3: CASRANSHYGYTF. CDR3 DNA sequence: TGTGCCAGCAGAGCCAATTCACACTATGGCTACACCTTC.

The chain combines TRBV2 with TRBJ1-1; D possibly corresponds to TRBD1 (6 bases). Germline V CDR1 and CDR2: SNHLY, FYNNEI. The CDR3 length is 14 residues. V lost 7 bases and J 1 base, leaving 13 bases between the germline ends. This CDR3 is CASNPGGRNTEAFF. The CDR3 bases are TGTGCCAGCAATCCGGGGGGGCGGAACACTGAAGCTTTCTTT.

The chain links TRBV7-3 to TRBJ2-7, with D hard to call. The CDR3 is 18 amino acids. Germline values: CDR1 SGHTA, CDR2 FQGTGA. Trimming removed 2 bases at V and 0 bases at J, with 20 bases between. CDR3 amino acids: CASSLFIGYRKSSYEQYF. The CDR3 DNA is TGTGCCAGCAGCTTATTTATTGGGTACAGAAAAAGCTCCTACGAGCAGTACTTC. Full variable domain (rest looked up from reference TRBV7-3 and TRBJ2-7): GAGVSQTPSNKVTEKGKYVELRCDPISGHTALYWYRQSLGQGPEFLIYFQGTGAADDSGLPNDRFFAVRPEGSVSTLKIQRTERGDSAVYLCASSLFIGYRKSSYEQYFGPGTRLTVT.

This clone was found once. The chain recombines TRBV5-4 with TRBJ2-2; D ambiguous. The CDR3 extends over 15 amino acids. V shed 2 bases and J shed 1 base, with 9 bases lying between them. The germline gives CDR1 SGHNT, CDR2 YYREEE (reference sequence). The CDR3: CASSFESGNTGELFF. The CDR3 DNA reads TGTGCCAGCAGCTTCGAGTCAGGGAACACCGGGGAGCTGTTTTTT.